Following are 3 T cell receptor beta chains from one sample sequenced in a study of blood T cell repertoires in COVID-19. Assay used: immunoSEQ multiplex PCR; TCRdb lists only in-frame clones, some missing. The sample contains around 340,000 clones, 75% to 90% of which appear only once. The sample comprised peripheral blood. The receptor source for this set is a woman aged 60-75 years with COVID-19, enrolled during active disease.

The V and J genes are TRBV5-1 and TRBJ1-1, with D possibly TRBD1 on 5 matching bases. The CDR3 is 15 amino acids. The V gene lost 0 bases and the J gene lost 0 bases, with 9 bases spanning the gap. CDR1 and CDR2 (germline): SGHRS, YFSETQ. DNA of the CDR3: TGCGCCAGCAGCTTGGTAGACAGCCTGAACACTGAAGCTTTCTTT. It specifies CASSLVDSLNTEAFF.

The chain has TRBV6-5 and TRBJ2-7; the D gene is possibly TRBD1 (6 bases). Germline V CDR1 and CDR2: MNHEY, SVGAGI. There are 13 residues in the CDR3. V shed 6 bases and J shed 4 bases, with 13 bases lying between them. CDR3 loop: CASRRQGRYEQYF. The CDR3 DNA reads TGTGCCAGCAGGCGTCAGGGGAGATACGAGCAGTACTTC.

The chain combines TRBV12-5 with TRBJ1-1; TRBD1 matches 7 bases. In germline, CDR1 is LGHNT, CDR2 FRNRAP. The CDR3 spans 15 residues. The ends lost 3 bases at V and 5 bases at J; junction bases unmatched: 9. This CDR3 reads CASGLNRGVGTEAFF. Here the CDR3 DNA reads TGTGCTAGTGGTTTAAACAGGGGCGTAGGGACTGAAGCTTTCTTT.